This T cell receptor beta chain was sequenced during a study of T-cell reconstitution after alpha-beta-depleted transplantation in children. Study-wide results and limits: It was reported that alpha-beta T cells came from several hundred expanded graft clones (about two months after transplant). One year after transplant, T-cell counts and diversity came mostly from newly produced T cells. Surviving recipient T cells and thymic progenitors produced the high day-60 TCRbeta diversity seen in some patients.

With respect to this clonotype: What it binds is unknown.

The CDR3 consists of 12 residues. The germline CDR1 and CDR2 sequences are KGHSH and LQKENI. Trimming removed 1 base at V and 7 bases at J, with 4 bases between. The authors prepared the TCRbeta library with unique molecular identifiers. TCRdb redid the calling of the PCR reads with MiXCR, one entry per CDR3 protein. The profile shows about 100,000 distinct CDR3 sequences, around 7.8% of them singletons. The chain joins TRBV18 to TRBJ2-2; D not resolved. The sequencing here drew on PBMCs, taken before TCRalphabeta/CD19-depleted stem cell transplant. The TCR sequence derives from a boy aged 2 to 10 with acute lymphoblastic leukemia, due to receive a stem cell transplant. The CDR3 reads CASSPRSGELFF. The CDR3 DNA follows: TGTGCCAGCTCACCACGAAGCGGGGAGCTGTTTTTT.